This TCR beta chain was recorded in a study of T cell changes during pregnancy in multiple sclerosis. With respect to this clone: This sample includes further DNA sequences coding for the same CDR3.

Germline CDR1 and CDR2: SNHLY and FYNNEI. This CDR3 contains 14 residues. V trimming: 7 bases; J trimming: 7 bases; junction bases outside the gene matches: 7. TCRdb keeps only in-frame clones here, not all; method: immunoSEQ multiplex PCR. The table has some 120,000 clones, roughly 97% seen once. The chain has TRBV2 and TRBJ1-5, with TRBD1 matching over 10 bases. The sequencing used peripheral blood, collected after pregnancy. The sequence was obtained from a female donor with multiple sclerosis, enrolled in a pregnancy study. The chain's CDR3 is CASNLGQGVQPQHF. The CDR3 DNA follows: TGTGCCAGCAATCTAGGACAGGGGGTCCAGCCCCAGCATTTT.